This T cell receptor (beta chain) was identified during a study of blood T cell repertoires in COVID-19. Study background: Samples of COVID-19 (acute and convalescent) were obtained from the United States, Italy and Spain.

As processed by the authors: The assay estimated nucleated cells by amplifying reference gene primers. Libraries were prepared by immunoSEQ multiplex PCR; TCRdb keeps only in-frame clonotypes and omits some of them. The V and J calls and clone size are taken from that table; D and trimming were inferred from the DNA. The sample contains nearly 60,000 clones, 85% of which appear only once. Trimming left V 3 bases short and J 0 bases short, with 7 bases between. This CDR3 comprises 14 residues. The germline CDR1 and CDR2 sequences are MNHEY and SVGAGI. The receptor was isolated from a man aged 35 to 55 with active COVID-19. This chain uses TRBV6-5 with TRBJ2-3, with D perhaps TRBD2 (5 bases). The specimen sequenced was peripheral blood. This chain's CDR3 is CASSYGGSTDTQYF. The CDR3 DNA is TGTGCCAGCAGTTATGGCGGGAGCACAGATACGCAGTATTTT.